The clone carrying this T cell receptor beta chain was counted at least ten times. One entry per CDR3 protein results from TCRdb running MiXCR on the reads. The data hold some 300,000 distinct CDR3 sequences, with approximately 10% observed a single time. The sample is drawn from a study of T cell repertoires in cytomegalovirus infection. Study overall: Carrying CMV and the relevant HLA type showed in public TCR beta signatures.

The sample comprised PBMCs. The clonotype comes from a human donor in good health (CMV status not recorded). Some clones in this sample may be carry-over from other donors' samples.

The CDR3 protein is CASSEPGTSGGRTGELFF. The CDR3 DNA follows: TGTGCCAGCAGCGAGCCCGGGACTAGCGGGGGGAGGACCGGGGAGCTGTTTTTT. V usage is TRBV7-8 and J usage is TRBJ2-2, with 15 bases fitting TRBD2. V was clipped by 5 bases and J by 5 bases; unmatched bases: 9. The CDR3 runs 18 residues. CDR1 SGHVS and CDR2 FQNEAQ come from the germline V gene.